Sequencing of this TCR beta chain was carried out in a study of Tregs in tolerant kidney transplant recipients. Produced via immunoSEQ multiplex PCR; TCRdb's table is partial and in-frame only. Of 95,000 to 120,000 clones in the sample, about 90% were seen once. The study's findings and limits: Activated donor B cell expansion appeared to reveal the most relevant donor-specific TCRbeta repertoire. For some patients, primers changed over time, blocking nucleotide-level comparison. Biological reproducibility was not directly addressed, but technical replication error appeared minimal.

With respect to this clone: The antigen remains undetermined.

Germline loops: CDR1 MDHEN, CDR2 SYDVKM. The V and J ends lost 2 bases and 2 bases respectively, with 12 bases between them. The CDR3 is 15 amino acids. CD4+CD25+CD127- Tregs, CD4+CD25- non-Tregs, CD4 and CD8 cells were sorted. The sample consisted of CD4+ T cells from blood, taken before the transplant. The V call is TRBV28, the J call TRBJ1-1; a possible D gene is TRBD1 (6 bases). The TCR comes from a human donor who received a combined kidney and bone marrow transplant. Written as DNA, the CDR3 is TGTGCCAGCAGTTTAGGTAGCAGGGGTAACACTGAAGCTTTCTTT. This encodes CASSLGSRGNTEAFF.